The rows below give T cell receptor beta chains drawn from one sample of a study of T cells after posttransplantation cyclophosphamide. Clones were sequenced by immunoSEQ multiplex PCR, and TCRdb holds only the in-frame ones, with some missing. The top ten hold about 0.55% of the sample, which has about 16,000 clones, roughly nine tenths seen once. Here the sequenced sample was CD4+ T cells sorted from blood, taken after allogeneic stem cell transplant with posttransplant cyclophosphamide. These receptors all stem from a male patient between 55 and 70 years old who received an allogeneic stem cell transplant from a related donor and was CMV-positive. Some T cells may be graft donor cells. CDR3s include the opening cysteine and the closing phenylalanine or tryptophan. D genes are given only for firm matches. Clone size, where shown, is once, few, many, or a class for clones that have expanded.

d_gene | j_gene | abundance | len | v_gene | CDR3aa | CDR3nt
TRBD2 | TRBJ2-3 | . | 17 | TRBV7-8 | CASSLEGLASGTDTQYF | TGTGCCAGCAGCTTAGAGGGACTAGCCTCCGGCACAGATACGCAGTATTTT
. | TRBJ2-1 | . | 15 | TRBV5-1 | CASSVQGISHNEQFF | TGCGCCAGCAGCGTACAGGGCATCTCCCACAATGAGCAGTTCTTC
TRBD1 | TRBJ1-4 | . | 15 | TRBV2 | CASRPDRGWNEKLFF | TGTGCCAGCAGACCCGACAGGGGTTGGAATGAAAAACTGTTTTTT
. | TRBJ1-1 | . | 13 | TRBV7-9 | CASSLAENTEAFF | TGTGCCAGCAGCTTGGCAGAGAACACTGAAGCTTTCTTT
TRBD1 | TRBJ2-1 | once | 15 | TRBV7-3 | CASSLDRGSLREQFF | TGTGCCAGCAGCTTGGACAGGGGTTCTCTCCGGGAGCAGTTCTTC
. | TRBJ2-7 | . | 11 | TRBV6-1 | CASSVSHEQYF | TGTGCCAGCAGTGTGAGCCACGAGCAGTACTTC
. | TRBJ2-7 | . | 16 | TRBV5-4 | CASSPPGGGGLDEQYF | TGTGCCAGCAGCCCGCCGGGAGGAGGGGGGCTCGACGAGCAGTACTTC
. | TRBJ2-2 | . | 17 | TRBV7-9 | CASSLKWRGAGTGELFF | TGTGCCAGCAGCTTAAAATGGAGGGGCGCAGGCACCGGGGAGCTGTTTTTT
. | TRBJ2-2 | once | 13 | TRBV11-3 | CAPEGTNTGELFF | TGTGCTCCGGAGGGCACGAACACCGGGGAGCTGTTTTTT
. | TRBJ1-2 | . | 15 | TRBV10-3 | CAISAGLTPSYGYTF | TGTGCCATCAGTGCGGGACTGACACCGTCCTATGGCTACACCTTC
TRBD1 | TRBJ1-1 | . | 13 | TRBV19 | CATFGTGGTEAFF | TGTGCCACGTTCGGGACAGGGGGGACTGAAGCTTTCTTT
. | TRBJ1-6 | . | 14 | TRBV10-3 | CAISDRGGNSPLHF | TGTGCCATCAGTGACAGGGGCGGCAATTCACCCCTCCACTTT
. | TRBJ1-4 | . | 14 | TRBV5-1 | CASGQGTANEKLFF | TGCGCCAGCGGGCAGGGTACGGCTAATGAAAAACTGTTTTTT
. | TRBJ1-2 | few | 16 | TRBV11-1 | CASSLGSGTNNYGYTF | TGTGCCAGCAGCTTGGGGTCCGGGACAAATAACTATGGCTACACCTTC
. | TRBJ2-1 | . | 14 | TRBV14 | CASSLSSRYNEQFF | TGTGCCAGCAGCCTCTCTAGCCGGTACAATGAGCAGTTCTTC
. | TRBJ1-5 | once | 16 | TRBV19 | CASSAPERISNQPQHF | TGTGCCAGTAGTGCCCCCGAGCGGATCAGCAATCAGCCCCAGCATTTT
. | TRBJ1-5 | . | 13 | TRBV4-3 | CASSQVLNQPQHF | TGCGCCAGCAGCCAAGTCCTTAATCAGCCCCAGCATTTT
TRBD1 | TRBJ2-2 | . | 15 | TRBV7-8 | CATSRGTGNTGELFF | TGTGCCACCTCTAGAGGGACAGGGAACACCGGGGAGCTGTTTTTT
. | TRBJ1-5 | few | 15 | TRBV2 | CASSEWTDGNQPQHF | TGTGCCAGCAGTGAGTGGACAGACGGCAATCAGCCCCAGCATTTT
. | TRBJ1-2 | . | 13 | TRBV6-1 | CASTAGTNYGYTF | TGTGCCAGCACAGCGGGAACTAACTATGGCTACACCTTC
TRBD1 | TRBJ2-7 | . | 16 | TRBV7-9 | CASSPTSGQGGYEQYF | TGTGCCAGCAGCCCCACCTCGGGACAGGGAGGCTACGAGCAGTACTTC
. | TRBJ2-5 | . | 13 | TRBV7-2 | CASSLARAETQYF | TGTGCCAGCAGCTTAGCCAGGGCAGAGACCCAGTACTTC
TRBD2 | TRBJ2-7 | . | 14 | TRBV7-6 | CASSPGTSTHEQYF | TGTGCCAGCAGCCCCGGGACTAGTACCCACGAGCAGTACTTC
. | TRBJ1-1 | . | 12 | TRBV7-6 | CASSANNVRAFF | TGTGCCAGCAGCGCGAATAATGTGCGAGCTTTCTTT
. | TRBJ2-1 | . | 15 | TRBV4-3 | CASSQLRNFANEQFF | TGCGCCAGCAGCCAGCTCAGGAACTTCGCTAATGAGCAGTTCTTC
. | TRBJ2-1 | few | 14 | TRBV4-2 | CASSQSLNYDEQFF | TGTGCCAGCAGCCAAAGCTTAAACTATGATGAGCAGTTCTTC
TRBD2 | TRBJ2-1 | . | 16 | TRBV4-2 | CASSQELAGGPNEQFF | TGTGCCAGCAGCCAGGAACTAGCGGGGGGGCCGAATGAGCAGTTCTTC
TRBD2 | TRBJ2-3 | . | 17 | TRBV29-1 | CSVLRLAGSTSTDAQYF | TGCAGCGTTCTTAGACTAGCGGGGAGCACTAGCACAGATGCGCAGTATTTT
TRBD2 | TRBJ2-3 | . | 14 | TRBV18 | CASSPTSDTDTQYF | TGTGCCAGCTCACCGACTAGCGACACAGATACGCAGTATTTT
. | TRBJ1-2 | . | 13 | TRBV28 | CASSLGQAFGYTF | TGTGCCAGCAGTTTAGGCCAGGCCTTTGGCTACACCTTC
. | TRBJ1-5 | . | 12 | TRBV7-2 | CASSLLDQPQHF | TGTGCCAGCAGCTTACTCGATCAGCCCCAGCATTTT
. | TRBJ2-1 | . | 13 | TRBV19 | CASSISVLDEQFF | TGTGCCAGTAGTATATCTGTACTCGATGAGCAGTTCTTC
TRBD2 | TRBJ2-3 | . | 16 | TRBV7-2 | CASSLRRGVIPDTQYF | TGTGCCAGCAGCTTAAGGCGGGGGGTTATCCCAGATACGCAGTATTTT
TRBD1 | TRBJ2-7 | . | 15 | TRBV6-5 | CASSFTGQGFHEQYF | TGTGCCAGCAGTTTCACCGGACAGGGGTTCCACGAGCAGTACTTC
. | TRBJ1-2 | . | 16 | TRBV25-1 | CASSELDLGGNYGYTF | TGTGCCAGCAGTGAGTTGGATCTCGGAGGTAACTATGGCTACACCTTC
TRBD2 | TRBJ2-1 | . | 19 | TRBV4-1 | CASSQDPTGLAGGPNEQFF | TGCGCCAGCAGCCAAGATCCCACGGGACTAGCGGGGGGGCCAAATGAGCAGTTCTTC
. | TRBJ1-5 | . | 16 | TRBV4-2 | CASSPLMSRGNQPQHF | TGTGCCAGCAGCCCCTTAATGTCCCGGGGTAATCAGCCCCAGCATTTT
. | TRBJ2-3 | . | 15 | TRBV19 | CASSIDGRYTDTQYF | TGTGCCAGTAGTATAGATGGGCGTTACACAGATACGCAGTATTTT
. | TRBJ2-1 | . | 13 | TRBV7-2 | CASSLVSDNEQFF | TGTGCCAGCAGCTTAGTATCAGACAATGAGCAGTTCTTC
. | TRBJ1-5 | . | 21 | TRBV12-5 | CASGLVPLGGAVRRICQPQHF | TGTGCTAGTGGTTTGGTCCCGCTGGGAGGGGCGGTCAGGCGGATTTGTCAGCCCCAGCATTTT
. | TRBJ2-7 | . | 14 | TRBV2 | CASSTGGVPYEQYF | TGTGCCAGCAGTACAGGGGGGGTCCCCTACGAGCAGTACTTC